The 25 T cell receptor beta chains listed next were all sequenced from one sample in a study of OX40 agonist ivuxolimab in advanced cancers. Assay: immunoSEQ multiplex PCR; the TCRdb copy retains only in-frame clones and omits some. The sample lists 65,000 to 75,000 clones, 92% seen once, with less than 0.55% in the top ten. Source: CD4+ or CD8+ T cells sorted from blood, taken in a trial of the OX40 agonist ivuxolimab. All receptors come from an adult with an advanced solid tumor such as melanoma, head and neck, liver or kidney cancer.

The chain recombines TRBV27 with TRBJ1-5, with 7 bases fitting TRBD1. Germline V CDR1 and CDR2: MNHEY, SMNVEV (reference sequence). V lost 3 bases to trimming and J lost 3 bases; unmatched junction nucleotides: 2. The CDR3 extends over 14 amino acids. CDR3 amino acids: CASSLGQNNQPQHF. The CDR3 nucleotides read TGTGCCAGCAGTTTGGGACAGAACAATCAGCCCCAGCATTTT.

This chain uses TRBV27 with TRBJ2-1, with D possibly matching TRBD1 (5 bases). CDR3 size: 13 residues. V shed 5 bases and J shed 8 bases, with 13 bases lying between them. The V gene's germline CDR1 is MNHEY and CDR2 SMNVEV (reference sequence). CDR3 bases: TGTGCCAGCAGTAGGGCAGGGTTGGATGAGCAGTTCTTC. Encoded protein: CASSRAGLDEQFF.

This chain uses TRBV10-1 with TRBJ1-6; no reliable D call. Per germline, CDR1 WNHNN and CDR2 SYGVQD (reference sequence). Trimming cost V 6 bases and J 14 bases, with 17 bases left between them. This CDR3 contains 13 residues. CDR3 nucleotide sequence: TGCGCCAGCAGCCGAGGCCTGCCGGGAACCCTCCACTTT. As protein: CASSRGLPGTLHF.

J is TRBJ1-4 and V is TRBV2; perhaps TRBD1 as D (5 bases). Germline V CDR1 and CDR2: SNHLY, FYNNEI. The V end was cut by 4 bases, the J end by 5 bases, with 8 bases between. The CDR3 consists of 13 residues. CDR3 sequence (DNA): TGTGCCAGCAGTGCGGGGCAGAATGAAAAACTGTTTTTT. This sequence encodes CASSAGQNEKLFF.

This chain uses TRBV9 with TRBJ2-1; D uncertain. Trimming stripped 4 bases from V and 0 bases from J, with 8 bases between. The CDR3 is 14 amino acids. Germline loops: CDR1 SGDLS, CDR2 YYNGEE. The CDR3 nucleotides read TGTGCCAGCAGCCCTCGTCCCTCCTACAATGAGCAGTTCTTC. Amino acids: CASSPRPSYNEQFF.

This chain uses TRBV19 with TRBJ1-3, with 8 bases identical to TRBD1. From germline, CDR1 is LNHDA and CDR2 SQIVND (reference sequence). V lost 10 bases to trimming and J lost 4 bases; unmatched junction nucleotides: 9. The CDR3 consists of 14 residues. CDR3 sequence: CATVIQGAGNTIYF. CDR3 nucleotides: TGTGCCACCGTGATCCAGGGGGCCGGAAACACCATATATTTT.

This rearrangement joins TRBV7-9 to TRBJ1-1; no clear D. This CDR3 region has 13 residues. CDR1 is SEHNR and CDR2 is FQNEAQ in the germline V gene (reference sequence). With 1 base removed from V and 2 bases from J, the gap between germline ends came to 5 bases. The CDR3, as DNA: TGTGCCAGCAGCTTAGACTTTAACACTGAAGCTTTCTTT. The encoded protein is CASSLDFNTEAFF.

The chain is built from TRBV18 and TRBJ2-7; possibly TRBD1 or TRBD2 for D (6 bases each). The germline V and J ends were trimmed by 6 bases and 0 bases, with 18 bases remaining between them. The CDR3 length is 16 residues. The germline V gene has CDR1 KGHSH and CDR2 LQKENI. This chain's CDR3 is CASSPALGGISYEQYF. The CDR3 nucleotides read TGTGCCAGCTCCCCTGCGTTGGGGGGCATCTCCTACGAGCAGTACTTC.

This clone appeared once. The rearrangement joins TRBV19 to TRBJ1-5; 7 bases align to TRBD1. This CDR3 has 16 amino acids. Germline CDR1 LNHDA, CDR2 SQIVND (reference sequence). The trim removed 4 bases at V and 0 bases at J, leaving 6 bases unmatched. The DNA for the CDR3 is TGTGCCAGTAGTACAGGGACAGACTATAGCAATCAGCCCCAGCATTTT. This gives the protein CASSTGTDYSNQPQHF.

The chain has TRBV5-4 and TRBJ2-7, with 10 nucleotides matching TRBD2. This CDR3 comprises 15 residues. Germline V lookup: CDR1 SGHNT, CDR2 YYREEE (reference sequence). The V gene end was trimmed by 1 base and the J gene end by 3 bases; junction bases not matched to a gene: 4. CDR3 sequence (DNA): TGTGCCAGCAGCTTGCCGGCTAGCGGGAGCTACGAGCAGTACTTC. This translates into CASSLPASGSYEQYF.

This clone has a single count. The V and J genes are TRBV15 and TRBJ2-5, with D unclear. V lost 1 base, J lost 4 bases, and 10 bases lay in between. Germline V lookup: CDR1 LNHNV, CDR2 YYDKDF (reference sequence). The CDR3 runs 14 residues. In nucleotides, the CDR3 is TGTGCCACCAGCAGAGGACCTTCTGGAGAGACCCAGTACTTC. Amino acids: CATSRGPSGETQYF.

The V and J genes are TRBV11-3 and TRBJ1-1, with 7 positions matching TRBD1. With V trimmed by 3 bases and J by 3 bases, 4 bases remained unmatched. The germline CDR1 and CDR2 sequences are SGHNT and YENEEA. The CDR3 is 14 residues long. CDR3 protein: CASSFTQGDTEAFF. The CDR3, as DNA: TGTGCCAGCAGCTTTACTCAGGGGGACACTGAAGCTTTCTTT. The entire variable domain, with the rest obtained from reference TRBV11-3 and TRBJ1-1, is as follows: EAGVVQSPRYKIIEKKQPVAFWCNPISGHNTLYWYLQNLGQGPELLIRYENEEAVDDSQLPKDRFSAERLKGVDSTLKIQPAELGDSAVYLCASSFTQGDTEAFFGQGTRLTVV.

The genes are TRBV29-1 and TRBJ2-1; 7 nucleotides agree with TRBD1. Germline CDR1 SQVTM, CDR2 ANQGSEA. With 4 bases clipped from V and 6 bases from J, the junction kept 6 bases outside the gene matches. The CDR3 sequence is 13 residues long. In DNA, the CDR3 is TGCAGCGTTGGTAGGGGACAGTTCAATGAGCAGTTCTTC. It encodes CSVGRGQFNEQFF.

The rearrangement links TRBV18 to TRBJ2-2; no clear D. V was shortened by 3 bases and J by 1 base, with 9 bases between the two germline ends. CDR3 length: 15 residues. Germline lookup yields CDR1 KGHSH and CDR2 LQKENI. CDR3 residues: CASSPSTMNTGELFF. The CDR3 nucleotides read TGTGCCAGCTCACCTTCGACGATGAACACCGGGGAGCTGTTTTTT.

This chain joins TRBV7-2 and TRBJ1-4; TRBD1 matches 10 bases. Germline V gene sequence: CDR1 SGHTA, CDR2 FQGNSA. Unmatched junction bases numbered 3, after V lost 1 base and J lost 7 bases. CDR3 length equals 15 residues. CDR3 nucleotides: TGTGCCAGCAGCTTAGGGGGACAGGGGTTTGAAAAACTGTTTTTT. Its translation is CASSLGGQGFEKLFF. Supplemented by reference TRBV7-2 and TRBJ1-4, the full variable domain reads GAGVSQSPSNKVTEKGKDVELRCDPISGHTALYWYRQSLGQGLEFLIYFQGNSAPDKSGLPSDRFSAERTGGSVSTLTIQRTQQEDSAVYLCASSLGGQGFEKLFFGSGTQLSVL.

Written as DNA, the CDR3 is TGTGCCAGCAGCCAAGATCCAGGACAGACAGTGAACAATGAGCAGTTCTTC. This codes for CASSQDPGQTVNNEQFF. The J gene is TRBJ2-1, the V gene TRBV14, with D perhaps matching TRBD1 (6 bases). Germline CDR1 is SGHDN and CDR2 is FVKESK. Trimming removed 0 bases at V and 5 bases at J, with 17 bases between. This CDR3 comprises 17 residues.

In its sample, this clone was seen once. The V and J genes are TRBV6-5 and TRBJ2-7; 15 bases match TRBD2. Looked up from germline, CDR1 is MNHEY and CDR2 is SVGAGI. V gave up 4 bases and J gave up 3 bases; unmatched junction bases: 1. The length of the CDR3 is 15 residues. The CDR3 loop reads CASSWGLAGGYEQYF. Written as DNA, the CDR3 is TGTGCCAGCAGTTGGGGACTAGCGGGAGGCTACGAGCAGTACTTC.

V is TRBV19 and J is TRBJ1-5; a possible D gene is TRBD1 (5 bases). The CDR3 is 13 amino acids. CDR1 and CDR2 (germline): LNHDA, SQIVND (reference sequence). Trimming took 6 bases from V and 3 from J, leaving 9 bases between them. This chain's CDR3 is CASRQGSNQPQHF. The DNA for the CDR3 is TGTGCCAGTAGGCAGGGCTCCAATCAGCCCCAGCATTTT.

CDR3 residues: CASTPHRRGETQYF. CDR3 DNA: TGTGCCAGCACCCCTCATCGGAGGGGGGAGACCCAGTACTTC. V gene TRBV7-2 combines with J gene TRBJ2-5; D may correspond to TRBD1 or TRBD2 (6 bases each). This CDR3 contains 14 residues. The V end was cut by 7 bases, the J end by 5 bases, with 17 bases between. Germline loops: CDR1 SGHTA, CDR2 FQGNSA.

The chain recombines TRBV10-1 with TRBJ1-2; D is possibly TRBD1 (6 bases). The CDR3 has 14 residues. V was clipped by 3 bases and J by 5 bases, with 13 bases between them. Germline loops: CDR1 WNHNN, CDR2 SYGVQD (reference sequence). The CDR3 DNA sequence: TGCGCCAGCAGTGATTCCGGGACACGGTATGGCTACACCTTC. Its protein product is CASSDSGTRYGYTF.

This clone has a handful of counts. CDR3 DNA: TGTGCCAGCAGCGTAGGTCAGGGTCCAAATCAGCCCCAGCATTTT. Protein: CASSVGQGPNQPQHF. J is TRBJ1-5 and V is TRBV9, with a tentative D call TRBD1 (5 bases). Germline V gene lookup returns CDR1 SGDLS and CDR2 YYNGEE. The V and J ends lost 0 bases and 4 bases respectively, with 11 bases between them. This CDR3 has 15 residues.

The V and J genes are TRBV7-9 and TRBJ2-7, with D possibly TRBD2 on 7 matching bases. V lost 5 bases to trimming and J lost 2 bases, with 16 bases between them. CDR3 size: 15 residues. CDR1 SEHNR and CDR2 FQNEAQ come from the germline V gene (reference sequence). CDR3 sequence reads: CASSPAGGPTYEQYF. DNA of the CDR3: TGTGCCAGCAGCCCTGCCGGGGGGCCCACCTACGAGCAGTACTTC.

The rearrangement joins TRBV6-5 to TRBJ2-2; D tentatively fits TRBD1 or TRBD2 (5 bases each). Germline CDR1 and CDR2: MNHEY and SVGAGI. The CDR3 has 15 amino acids. Trimming removed 0 bases at V and 6 bases at J, with 11 bases between. CDR3 sequence: CASSYSEGWAGELFF. The CDR3, as DNA: TGTGCCAGCAGTTACTCTGAGGGGTGGGCCGGGGAGCTGTTTTTT.

The chain combines TRBV29-1 with TRBJ1-1, with D hard to call. V was cut by 7 bases and J by 2 bases, with 14 bases left in between. From germline, CDR1 is SQVTM and CDR2 ANQGSEA. CDR3 length: 13 residues. CDR3 protein: CSAPGQINTEAFF. CDR3 DNA: TGCAGCGCCCCTGGTCAGATAAACACTGAAGCTTTCTTT.

The rearrangement links TRBV4-1 to TRBJ1-2; D call uncertain. Trimming stripped 2 bases from V and 2 bases from J, with 9 bases between. The CDR3 has 14 residues. Per the germline V gene, CDR1 is MGHRA and CDR2 is YSYEKL. Here the CDR3 DNA reads TGCGCCAGCAGCCAAATCGTCCGAAACTATGGCTACACCTTC. Translated, it gives CASSQIVRNYGYTF.